This T cell receptor (beta chain) was recovered during a study of T cell responses to AZD1222 COVID-19 vaccine. Findings and limits, study-wide: Researchers report vaccine-associated CD4 TCRs spanning spike, with dominance at 160-218 and 743-854. Researchers took repertoire samples only after the peak T cell response had come. Close to half of spike-specific TCRs reportedly recognize unmutated variant regions.

This table comes from immunoSEQ multiplex PCR, and its TCRdb copy is limited to in-frame clones, with some not included. The sample consists of approximately 180,000 clones, more than 90% of them appearing once. Regarding this clone: The antigen remains undetermined.

Material: peripheral blood, obtained on day 0 of AZD1222 vaccination. The TCR was taken from an adult in good health.

The CDR3 sequence is CASSAMGGGYQETQYF. The CDR3 DNA reads as TGTGCCAGCAGTGCTATGGGGGGCGGGTACCAAGAGACCCAGTACTTC. This sequence joins TRBV27 and TRBJ2-5, with D perhaps assigned TRBD1 or TRBD2 (6 bases each). The CDR3 sequence is 16 residues long. Trimming cost V 5 bases and J 0 bases, with 16 bases left between them. In germline, CDR1 is MNHEY, CDR2 SMNVEV (reference sequence).